This T cell receptor beta chain was profiled in a study of cytomegalovirus exposure and HLA in healthy donors. The wider study: About 85 million unique TCRs from HLA-typed donors were held in an early release of data.

Amplification used 60 Vbeta primers and 13 Jbeta primers. Sequencing used immunoSEQ multiplex PCR; TCRdb keeps in-frame clones, though not all of them. This table has 150,000 to 200,000 clones, 65% to 85% appearing once. V was pared by 4 bases and J by 1 base, with 15 bases between. The CDR3 has 16 residues. Germline V gene data show CDR1 as SGHVS and CDR2 as FQNEAQ. Sequenced sample: PBMCs. The TCR originated in a woman aged 25 to 39 in good health and CMV-seropositive. This chain links TRBV7-8 with TRBJ2-3; D may be TRBD1 (5 bases). The CDR3, as DNA: TGTGCCAGCAGCTACCAGGGTTTTGGGGGCACAGATACGCAGTATTTT. The encoded protein is CASSYQGFGGTDTQYF.